This T cell receptor beta chain comes out of a study of T-cell memory formation after mild COVID-19 (dated by TCRdb to the early 2020s). Study-level background: TCR sequence clusters from the two donors were found to be largely donor specific. In two donors, T-cell clones that expanded and contracted after mild COVID-19 were followed by sequencing TCRalpha and TCRbeta repertoires longitudinally. The cohort comprised two young, previously healthy adult volunteers, one female and one male.

What the work shows at the level of the full study, not this receptor alone: Contracting CD4+ clones were located mainly in the CM and EM memory subsets, whereas CD8+ clones were found to be enriched in EMRA. SARS-CoV-2 specificity was not confirmed for the second-wave clones peaking on day 37. Balanced CD4/CD8 phenotypes were observed for clones contracting from day 15 to 85, whereas a bias towards CD4+ was observed for a second wave of clones expanding from day 15 to 37. Some responding clones were detected in pre-infection memory, which suggested that pre-existing cross-reactive memory T cells had joined the SARS-CoV-2 response. Only a couple of mild cases were covered by the study, and larger cohorts that include severe cases with pre-infection samples were considered necessary.

This clonotype showed up many times. Its antigen is unknown. Base-call qualities are not available, and no considerably larger clone is one nucleotide away. Instrument on record: Illumina NovaSeq 6000. TCRalpha and TCRbeta cDNA libraries were constructed by 5'RACE with constant-segment primers, with sample barcodes and unique molecular identifiers being introduced. RNA was extracted from every sample with Trizol reagent. Library amplification was performed in two PCR steps, and a second sample barcode and Illumina TruSeq adapters were introduced in the second step. The libraries were sequenced on an Illumina NovaSeq using 2 x 150 bp paired-end reads. In the authors' own workflow: The reads were demultiplexed and collapsed into UMI-guided consensus sequences using migec v1.2.7. With mixcr v2.1.11, UMI consensuses were aligned to TRA and TRB V and J templates and assembled into clonotypes. A clonotype was counted as expanded or contracted only if both edgeR and NoisET called the change significant, with noise models trained on biological replicates. For edgeR calls, a false discovery rate-adjusted p below 0.01 and a log2 fold-change threshold of 1 were applied. As an exploratory analysis of dynamics, max-normalized trajectories of the 1000 most abundant clonotypes were examined by PCA with hierarchical clustering. Separately sequenced CD4+ and CD8+ repertoires were used to assign a CD4 or CD8 phenotype to each responding clone. TCRdb reran the public reads through fastp at Q25 and MiXCR, keeping productive beta chains. CDR3 protein sequences are deduplicated, and each keeps its most common genes and DNA. What appears here as the V and J calls and clone size reflects TCRdb's work, not the paper's. In all, the sample holds 350,000 to 400,000 distinct CDR3 sequences, and roughly 20% of those were seen once. The ten largest clones take up around 13% of the sample.

From the cysteine up to the phenylalanine, the CDR3 has a length of 12 residues. Only CDR3 DNA remains: 36 bases, in frame from the first base. Looking up the germline V gene yields CDR1 SGHDT and CDR2 YYEEEE. V loses 3 bases of germline sequence and J loses 1 base, and the interval between the two ends is 5 bases. PBMCs were isolated by Ficoll-Paque density gradient centrifugation. The sequencing sample was made of PBMCs or a T cell subset sorted from them (not recorded which). This clonotype originated in an adult woman who had mild COVID-19 (a few samples of this study predate the infection). The sample titles of this study are shuffled in the database, so cell type and time point are left out; the donor was told from shared clones. The rearranged chain carries TRBV5-6 and TRBJ2-7, with no D gene named confidently. The sequenced DNA is TGTGCCAGCAGCTATGGATCCTACGAGCAGTACTTC. This translates into CASSYGSYEQYF.